The 2 T cell receptor beta chains below all came from one sample that was sequenced in a study of OX40 agonist ivuxolimab in advanced cancers. Here immunoSEQ multiplex PCR was the method, and the copy in TCRdb shows in-frame clones only, minus some. The repertoire consists of approximately 12,000 clones, with roughly 84% occurring once and the leading ten covering 24%. Sequencing used CD4+ or CD8+ T cells sorted from blood, obtained in a trial of the OX40 agonist ivuxolimab. These receptor sequences come from an adult with an advanced solid tumor such as melanoma, head and neck, liver or kidney cancer.

In this sample, this clone turned up a few times. This chain connects TRBV9 to TRBJ1-2, with D perhaps matching TRBD1 (5 bases). CDR3 size: 14 residues. CDR1 is SGDLS and CDR2 is YYNGEE in the germline V gene. V was trimmed by 4 bases and J by 7 bases, leaving 17 bases between them. The CDR3 region is CASSSGTGPGGYTF. CDR3 DNA: TGTGCCAGCAGCTCAGGGACCGGCCCGGGTGGCTACACCTTC.

This clone was counted once. The CDR3 DNA follows: TGCGCCAGCAGCCAAGGGGTGTTCCAGGGCTACGAGCAGTACTTC. This codes for CASSQGVFQGYEQYF. The chain has TRBV4-1 and TRBJ2-7; maybe TRBD1 (5 bases). CDR1 is MGHRA and CDR2 is YSYEKL in the germline V gene. Deletions cut 1 base from V and 3 bases from J, with 13 bases between. The length of the CDR3 is 15 residues.